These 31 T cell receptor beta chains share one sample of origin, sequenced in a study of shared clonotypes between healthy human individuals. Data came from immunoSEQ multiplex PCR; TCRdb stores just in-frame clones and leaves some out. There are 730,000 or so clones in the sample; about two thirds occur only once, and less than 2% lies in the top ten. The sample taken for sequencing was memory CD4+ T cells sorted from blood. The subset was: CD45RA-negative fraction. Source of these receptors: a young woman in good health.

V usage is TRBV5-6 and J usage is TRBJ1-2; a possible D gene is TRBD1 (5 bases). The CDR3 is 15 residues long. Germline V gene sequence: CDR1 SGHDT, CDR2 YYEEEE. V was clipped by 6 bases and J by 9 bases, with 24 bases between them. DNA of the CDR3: TGTGCCAGCACCCTGCGCAGGACGAGGGGTGCTAGCTACACCTTC. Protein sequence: CASTLRRTRGASYTF.

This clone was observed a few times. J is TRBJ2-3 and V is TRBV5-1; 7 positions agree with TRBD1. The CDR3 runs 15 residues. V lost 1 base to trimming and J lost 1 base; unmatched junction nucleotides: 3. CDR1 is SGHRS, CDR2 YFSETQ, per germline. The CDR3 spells CASSLKGTGTDTQYF. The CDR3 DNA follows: TGCGCCAGCAGCTTGAAGGGGACAGGCACAGATACGCAGTATTTT.

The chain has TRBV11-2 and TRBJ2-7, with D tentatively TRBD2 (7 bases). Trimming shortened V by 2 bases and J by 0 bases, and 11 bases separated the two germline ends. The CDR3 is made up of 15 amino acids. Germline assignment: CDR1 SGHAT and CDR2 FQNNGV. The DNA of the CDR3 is TGTGCCAGCAGCTTAAGCGGGACATTCTCCTACGAGCAGTACTTC. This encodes CASSLSGTFSYEQYF.

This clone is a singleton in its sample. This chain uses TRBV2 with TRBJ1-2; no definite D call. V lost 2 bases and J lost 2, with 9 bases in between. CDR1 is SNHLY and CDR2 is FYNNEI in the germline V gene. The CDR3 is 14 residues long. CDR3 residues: CASSEYPRNYGYTF. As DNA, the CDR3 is TGTGCCAGCAGTGAATACCCTAGAAACTATGGCTACACCTTC.

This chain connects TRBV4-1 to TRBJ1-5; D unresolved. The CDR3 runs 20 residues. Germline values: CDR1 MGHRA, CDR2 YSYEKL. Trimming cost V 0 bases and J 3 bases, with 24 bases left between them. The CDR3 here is CASSQDLYYRADLFNQPQHF. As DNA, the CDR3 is TGCGCCAGCAGCCAAGATCTTTATTACCGGGCAGACTTATTCAATCAGCCCCAGCATTTT.

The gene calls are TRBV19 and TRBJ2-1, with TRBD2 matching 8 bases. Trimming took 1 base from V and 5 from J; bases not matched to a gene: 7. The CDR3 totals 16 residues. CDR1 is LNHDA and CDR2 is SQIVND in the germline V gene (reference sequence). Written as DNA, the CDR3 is TGTGCCAGTAGTATAGCGAGCGGGAGTATAGACAATGAGCAGTTCTTC. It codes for CASSIASGSIDNEQFF.

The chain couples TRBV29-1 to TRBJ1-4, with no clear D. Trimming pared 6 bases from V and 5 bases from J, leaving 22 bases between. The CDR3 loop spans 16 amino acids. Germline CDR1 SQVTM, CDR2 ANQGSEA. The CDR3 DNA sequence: TGCAGCGTGACCCCTGGCCCGGGAGGAATAAATGAAAAACTGTTTTTT. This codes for CSVTPGPGGINEKLFF.

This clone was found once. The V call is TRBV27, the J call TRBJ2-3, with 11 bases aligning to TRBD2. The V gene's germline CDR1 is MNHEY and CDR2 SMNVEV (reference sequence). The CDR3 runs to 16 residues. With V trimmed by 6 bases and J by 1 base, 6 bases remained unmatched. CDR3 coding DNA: TGTGCCAGCAGATCAAGACTAGCGGGGCGCACAGATACGCAGTATTTT. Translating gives CASRSRLAGRTDTQYF.

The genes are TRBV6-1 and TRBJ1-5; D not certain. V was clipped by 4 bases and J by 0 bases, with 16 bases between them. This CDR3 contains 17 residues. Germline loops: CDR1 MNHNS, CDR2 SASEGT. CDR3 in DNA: TGTGCCAGCAGTGGAACCGGGAGGACTTATAGCAATCAGCCCCAGCATTTT. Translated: CASSGTGRTYSNQPQHF.

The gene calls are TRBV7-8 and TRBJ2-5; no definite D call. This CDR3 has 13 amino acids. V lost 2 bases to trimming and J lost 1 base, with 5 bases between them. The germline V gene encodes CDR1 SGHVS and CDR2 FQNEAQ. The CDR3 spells CASSLYRQETQYF. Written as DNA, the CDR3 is TGTGCCAGCAGCTTATACCGCCAAGAGACCCAGTACTTC.

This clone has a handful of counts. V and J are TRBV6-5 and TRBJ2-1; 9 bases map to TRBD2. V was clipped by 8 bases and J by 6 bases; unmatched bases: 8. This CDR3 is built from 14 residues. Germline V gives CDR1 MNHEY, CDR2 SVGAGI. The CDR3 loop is CASRGLAMGNEQFF. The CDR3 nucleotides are TGTGCCAGCCGAGGACTAGCGATGGGCAATGAGCAGTTCTTC.

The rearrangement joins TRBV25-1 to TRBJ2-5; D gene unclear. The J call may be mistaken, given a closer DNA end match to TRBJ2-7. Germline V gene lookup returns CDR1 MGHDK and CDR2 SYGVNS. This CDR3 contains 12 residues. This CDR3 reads CASSRSSNEQYF. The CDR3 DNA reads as TGTGCCAGCAGTAGAAGTAGTAACGAGCAGTACTTC.

DNA for the CDR3: TGTGCCAGCAGTTTATACACAGGGAGGTATGGCTACACCTTC. As protein: CASSLYTGRYGYTF. J is TRBJ1-2 and V is TRBV28; tentative D call: TRBD1 (6 bases). Germline-derived CDR1 and CDR2 are MDHEN and SYDVKM. The CDR3 consists of 14 residues. Trimming removed 1 base at V and 5 bases at J, with 11 bases between.

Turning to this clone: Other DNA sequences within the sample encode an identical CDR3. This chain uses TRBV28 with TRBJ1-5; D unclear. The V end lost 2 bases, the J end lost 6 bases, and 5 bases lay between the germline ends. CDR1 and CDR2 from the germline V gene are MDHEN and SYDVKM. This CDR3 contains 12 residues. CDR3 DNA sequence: TGTGCCAGCAGTTTAGGAGGTCAGCCCCAGCATTTT. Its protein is CASSLGGQPQHF.

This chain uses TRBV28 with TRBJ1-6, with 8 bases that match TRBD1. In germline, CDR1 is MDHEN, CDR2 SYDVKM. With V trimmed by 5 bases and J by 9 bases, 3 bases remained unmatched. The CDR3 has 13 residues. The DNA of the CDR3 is TGTGCCAGCAGTCAGGACAGGGCTTCACCCCTCCACTTT. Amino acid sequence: CASSQDRASPLHF.

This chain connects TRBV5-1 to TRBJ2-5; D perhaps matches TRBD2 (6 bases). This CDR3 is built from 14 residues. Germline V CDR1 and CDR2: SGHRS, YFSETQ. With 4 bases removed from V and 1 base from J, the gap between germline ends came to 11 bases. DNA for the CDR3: TGCGCCAGCAGCGCCGGGGGATTCCAAGAGACCCAGTACTTC. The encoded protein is CASSAGGFQETQYF.

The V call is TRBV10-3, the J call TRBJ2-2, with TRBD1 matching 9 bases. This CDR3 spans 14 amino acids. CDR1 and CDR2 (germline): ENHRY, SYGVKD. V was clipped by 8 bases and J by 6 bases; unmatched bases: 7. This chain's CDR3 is CAIRGQGISGELFF. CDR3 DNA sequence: TGTGCCATCCGCGGACAGGGGATATCCGGGGAGCTGTTTTTT.

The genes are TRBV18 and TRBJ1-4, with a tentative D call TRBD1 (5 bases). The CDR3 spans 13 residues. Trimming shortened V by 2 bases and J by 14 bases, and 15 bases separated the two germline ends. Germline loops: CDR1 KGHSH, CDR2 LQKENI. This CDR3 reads CASSPNSGDELFF. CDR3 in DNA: TGTGCCAGCTCACCAAATAGTGGGGACGAGCTGTTTTTT.

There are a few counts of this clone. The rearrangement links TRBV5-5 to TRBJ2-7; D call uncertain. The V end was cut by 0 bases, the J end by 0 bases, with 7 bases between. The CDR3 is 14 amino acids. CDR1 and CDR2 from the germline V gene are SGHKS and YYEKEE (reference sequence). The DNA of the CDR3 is TGTGCCAGCAGCTTGGGCCGGAGCTCCTACGAGCAGTACTTC. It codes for CASSLGRSSYEQYF.

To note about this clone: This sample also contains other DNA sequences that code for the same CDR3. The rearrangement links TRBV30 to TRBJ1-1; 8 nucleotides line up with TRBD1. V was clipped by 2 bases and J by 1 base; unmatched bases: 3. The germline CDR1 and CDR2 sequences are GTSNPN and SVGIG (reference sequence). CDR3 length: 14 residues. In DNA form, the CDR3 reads TGTGCCTGGAGTCGGGGGACAGGGAACACTGAAGCTTTCTTT. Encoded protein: CAWSRGTGNTEAFF.

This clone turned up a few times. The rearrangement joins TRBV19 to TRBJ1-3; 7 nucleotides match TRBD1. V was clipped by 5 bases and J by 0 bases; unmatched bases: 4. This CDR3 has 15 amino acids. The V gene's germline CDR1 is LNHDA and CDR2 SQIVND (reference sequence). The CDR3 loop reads CASSADRPSGNTIYF. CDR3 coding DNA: TGTGCCAGTAGTGCGGACAGGCCCTCTGGAAACACCATATATTTT.

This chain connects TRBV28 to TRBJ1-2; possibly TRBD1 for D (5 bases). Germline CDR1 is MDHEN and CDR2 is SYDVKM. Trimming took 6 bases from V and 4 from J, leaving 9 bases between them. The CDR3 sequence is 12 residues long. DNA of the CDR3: TGTGCCAGCAGAGTTGACAGCTATGGCTACACCTTC. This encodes CASRVDSYGYTF.

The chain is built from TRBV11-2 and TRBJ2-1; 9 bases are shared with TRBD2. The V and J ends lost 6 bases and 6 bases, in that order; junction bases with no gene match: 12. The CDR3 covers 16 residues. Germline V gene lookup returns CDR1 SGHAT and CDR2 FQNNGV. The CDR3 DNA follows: TGTGCCAGCAGTCCTAGCGGGACCCTCCCGGGCAATGAGCAGTTCTTC. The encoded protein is CASSPSGTLPGNEQFF.

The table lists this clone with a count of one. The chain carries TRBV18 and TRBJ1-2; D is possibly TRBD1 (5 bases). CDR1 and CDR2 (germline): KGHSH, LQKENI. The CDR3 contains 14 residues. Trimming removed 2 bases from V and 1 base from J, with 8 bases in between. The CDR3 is CASSPSGINYGYTF. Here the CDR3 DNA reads TGTGCCAGCTCACCATCAGGGATTAACTATGGCTACACCTTC.

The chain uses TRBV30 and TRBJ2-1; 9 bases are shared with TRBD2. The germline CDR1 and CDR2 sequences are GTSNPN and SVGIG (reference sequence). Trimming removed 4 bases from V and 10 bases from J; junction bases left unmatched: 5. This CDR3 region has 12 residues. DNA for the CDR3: TGTGCCTGGATGGAGCGGGAGGACGAGCAGTTCTTC. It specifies CAWMEREDEQFF.

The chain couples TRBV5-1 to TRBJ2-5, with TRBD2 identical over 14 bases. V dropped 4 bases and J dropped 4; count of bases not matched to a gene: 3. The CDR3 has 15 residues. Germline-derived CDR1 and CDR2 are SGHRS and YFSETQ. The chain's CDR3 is CASSTTSGRAETQYF. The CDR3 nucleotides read TGCGCCAGCAGCACGACTAGCGGGAGGGCAGAGACCCAGTACTTC.

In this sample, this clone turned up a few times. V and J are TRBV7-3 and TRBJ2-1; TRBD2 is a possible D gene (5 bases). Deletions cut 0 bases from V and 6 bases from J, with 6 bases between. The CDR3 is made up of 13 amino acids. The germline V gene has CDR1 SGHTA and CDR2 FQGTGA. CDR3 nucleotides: TGTGCCAGCAGCTTAACCGCGGGCAATGAGCAGTTCTTC. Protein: CASSLTAGNEQFF.

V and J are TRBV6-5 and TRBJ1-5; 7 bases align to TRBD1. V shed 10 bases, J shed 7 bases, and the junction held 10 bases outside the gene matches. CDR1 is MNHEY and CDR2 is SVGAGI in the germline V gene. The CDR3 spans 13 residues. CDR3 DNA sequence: TGTGCCATTCGACAGGGAGAAGAACAGCCCCAGCATTTT. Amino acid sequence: CAIRQGEEQPQHF.

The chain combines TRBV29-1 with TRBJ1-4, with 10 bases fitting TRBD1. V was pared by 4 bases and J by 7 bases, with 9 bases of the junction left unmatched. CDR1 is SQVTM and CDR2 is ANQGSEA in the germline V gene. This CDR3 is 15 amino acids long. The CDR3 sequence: CSVVMGGTGVEKLFF. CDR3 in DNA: TGCAGCGTTGTTATGGGTGGGACAGGGGTTGAAAAACTGTTTTTT.

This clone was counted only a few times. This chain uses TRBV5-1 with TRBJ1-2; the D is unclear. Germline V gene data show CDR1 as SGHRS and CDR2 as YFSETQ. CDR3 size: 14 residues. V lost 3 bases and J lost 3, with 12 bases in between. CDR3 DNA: TGCGCCAGCAGCTCAGCCCCGGACGACTATGGCTACACCTTC. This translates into CASSSAPDDYGYTF.

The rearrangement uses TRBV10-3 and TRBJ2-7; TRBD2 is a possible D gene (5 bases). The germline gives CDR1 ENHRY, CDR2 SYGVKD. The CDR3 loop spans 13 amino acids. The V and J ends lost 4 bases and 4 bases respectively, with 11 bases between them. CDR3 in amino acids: CAISARDGYEQYF. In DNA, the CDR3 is TGTGCCATCAGTGCCCGGGATGGGTACGAGCAGTACTTC.